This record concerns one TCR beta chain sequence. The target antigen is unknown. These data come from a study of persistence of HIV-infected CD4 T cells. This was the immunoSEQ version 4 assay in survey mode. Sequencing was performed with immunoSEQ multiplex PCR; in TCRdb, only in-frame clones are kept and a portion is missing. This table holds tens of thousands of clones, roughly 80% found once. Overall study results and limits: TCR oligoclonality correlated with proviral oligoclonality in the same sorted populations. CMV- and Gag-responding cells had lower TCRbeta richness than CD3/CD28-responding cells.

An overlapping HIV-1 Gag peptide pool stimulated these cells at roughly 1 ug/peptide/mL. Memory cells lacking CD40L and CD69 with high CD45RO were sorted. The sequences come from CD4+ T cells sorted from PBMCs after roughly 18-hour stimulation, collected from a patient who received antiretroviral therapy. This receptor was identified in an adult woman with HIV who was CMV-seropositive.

DNA of the CDR3: TGTGCCAGCTCTTTCGGGGAGCGCACTGAAGCTTTCTTT. It translates to CASSFGERTEAFF. The rearrangement links TRBV18 to TRBJ1-1; D remains unclear. Trimming removed 6 bases from V and 4 bases from J, with 12 bases in between. Germline values: CDR1 KGHSH, CDR2 LQKENI. The CDR3 spans 13 residues.